This is a list of T cell receptor beta chains from one sample in a study of blood T cell repertoires in COVID-19. Sequenced by immunoSEQ multiplex PCR; TCRdb stores in-frame clones only, minus some. The data contain 260,000 or so clones, 70% to 90% of them singletons. Source material: PBMCs or T cells enriched from blood (not recorded which). The receptors here all came from a woman between 40 and 50 years old with acute COVID-19. Both conserved end residues are part of each CDR3. A D gene is named only where the DNA matches it firmly. Size is stated for part of the rows, as once, few or many counts, or as a class when the clone is expanded.

D gene: NA
J gene: TRBJ1-5
V gene: TRBV28
clone size: NA
CDR3 protein: CASSIGQGNQPQHF
CDR3 DNA: TGTGCCAGCAGCATCGGACAAGGCAATCAGCCCCAGCATTTT

D gene: NA
J gene: TRBJ2-1
V gene: TRBV30
clone size: NA
CDR3 protein: CAWSVSTWEQFF
CDR3 DNA: TGTGCCTGGAGTGTGTCTACTTGGGAGCAGTTCTTC

D gene: TRBD1
J gene: TRBJ1-2
V gene: TRBV7-9
clone size: NA
CDR3 protein: CASTFSRDRGGTF
CDR3 DNA: TGTGCCAGCACCTTCTCCCGGGACAGGGGGGGCACCTTC

D gene: NA
J gene: TRBJ1-1
V gene: TRBV9
clone size: NA
CDR3 protein: CASSADLTGSRDTEAFF
CDR3 DNA: TGTGCCAGCAGCGCCGACCTCACAGGGAGTCGGGACACTGAAGCTTTCTTT

D gene: NA
J gene: TRBJ1-3
V gene: TRBV11-2
clone size: NA
CDR3 protein: CASSPGGGNSGNTIYF
CDR3 DNA: TGTGCCAGCTCTCCCGGGGGGGGGAACTCTGGAAACACCATATATTTT

D gene: NA
J gene: TRBJ1-2
V gene: TRBV27
clone size: NA
CDR3 protein: CASRSPGVHYGYTF
CDR3 DNA: TGTGCCAGCAGATCGCCAGGGGTGCACTATGGCTACACCTTC

D gene: TRBD2
J gene: TRBJ2-5
V gene: TRBV10-3
clone size: NA
CDR3 protein: CAISEGTSGIQETQYF
CDR3 DNA: TGTGCCATCAGCGAGGGGACTAGCGGTATACAAGAGACCCAGTACTTC

D gene: TRBD2
J gene: TRBJ2-1
V gene: TRBV9
clone size: once
CDR3 protein: CASSVGGRPSYNEQFF
CDR3 DNA: TGTGCCAGCAGCGTAGGCGGGAGGCCATCCTACAATGAGCAGTTCTTC

D gene: TRBD1
J gene: TRBJ2-1
V gene: TRBV18
clone size: few
CDR3 protein: CASSDLRDRVEQFF
CDR3 DNA: TGTGCCAGCTCAGATCTCCGGGACAGGGTTGAGCAGTTCTTC

D gene: TRBD1
J gene: TRBJ2-2
V gene: TRBV19
clone size: NA
CDR3 protein: CASSRTEGTGLGELFF
CDR3 DNA: TGTGCCAGTAGCCGAACGGAGGGGACAGGGCTTGGGGAGCTGTTTTTT

D gene: NA
J gene: TRBJ2-3
V gene: TRBV4-1
clone size: NA
CDR3 protein: CASSQVPSTDTQYF
CDR3 DNA: TGCGCCAGCAGCCAAGTCCCTAGCACAGATACGCAGTATTTT

D gene: TRBD2
J gene: TRBJ2-3
V gene: TRBV27
clone size: NA
CDR3 protein: CASSPLGGSEDTQYF
CDR3 DNA: TGTGCCAGCAGCCCCCTGGGGGGGTCAGAAGATACGCAGTATTTT

D gene: TRBD2
J gene: TRBJ2-3
V gene: TRBV7-9
clone size: NA
CDR3 protein: CASSFAGVTDTQYF
CDR3 DNA: TGTGCCAGCAGCTTCGCGGGAGTCACAGATACGCAGTATTTT

D gene: TRBD1
J gene: TRBJ1-1
V gene: TRBV5-1
clone size: NA
CDR3 protein: CASNLDRATNTEAFF
CDR3 DNA: TGCGCCAGCAACCTGGACAGGGCGACGAACACTGAAGCTTTCTTT

D gene: NA
J gene: TRBJ2-3
V gene: TRBV3-1/TRBV3-2
clone size: NA
CDR3 protein: CASSQGGSPWGDTQYF
CDR3 DNA: TGTGCCAGCAGCCAAGGAGGGTCGCCATGGGGAGATACGCAGTATTTT

D gene: NA
J gene: TRBJ2-1
V gene: TRBV24-1
clone size: NA
CDR3 protein: CATNGALGNEQFF
CDR3 DNA: TGTGCCACCAATGGGGCGCTGGGAAATGAGCAGTTCTTC

D gene: TRBD1
J gene: TRBJ1-4
V gene: TRBV5-1
clone size: NA
CDR3 protein: CASSLGATGPEEKLFF
CDR3 DNA: TGCGCCAGCAGCTTGGGGGCGACAGGGCCGGAGGAAAAACTGTTTTTT

D gene: NA
J gene: TRBJ2-7
V gene: TRBV28
clone size: NA
CDR3 protein: CASSFWRRIYEQYF
CDR3 DNA: TGTGCCAGCAGTTTTTGGCGGAGGATCTACGAGCAGTACTTC

D gene: NA
J gene: TRBJ1-2
V gene: TRBV3-1/TRBV3-2
clone size: NA
CDR3 protein: CASSQAHPNYGYTF
CDR3 DNA: TGTGCCAGCAGCCAAGCACATCCGAACTATGGCTACACCTTC

D gene: NA
J gene: TRBJ1-1
V gene: TRBV30
clone size: NA
CDR3 protein: CAWSVVMGGVLNTEAFF
CDR3 DNA: TGTGCCTGGAGTGTAGTAATGGGGGGGGTCTTGAACACTGAAGCTTTCTTT

D gene: NA
J gene: TRBJ1-1
V gene: TRBV19
clone size: NA
CDR3 protein: CASRGVNTEAFF
CDR3 DNA: TGTGCCAGTAGAGGAGTGAACACTGAAGCTTTCTTT

D gene: NA
J gene: TRBJ2-7
V gene: TRBV7-9
clone size: NA
CDR3 protein: CASSTRNRDEFYEQYF
CDR3 DNA: TGTGCCAGCAGCACTCGAAACAGGGATGAATTCTACGAGCAGTACTTC

D gene: TRBD1
J gene: TRBJ1-4
V gene: TRBV19
clone size: few
CDR3 protein: CASSRLGQGEEKLFF
CDR3 DNA: TGTGCCAGTAGTAGGCTTGGACAGGGGGAGGAAAAACTGTTTTTT

D gene: NA
J gene: TRBJ2-3
V gene: TRBV6-5
clone size: NA
CDR3 protein: CASSTDTGGTDTQYF
CDR3 DNA: TGTGCCAGCAGCACTGATACCGGGGGCACAGATACGCAGTATTTT

D gene: NA
J gene: TRBJ1-5
V gene: TRBV19
clone size: NA
CDR3 protein: CASSIRVGGRGPSLGQPQHF
CDR3 DNA: TGTGCCAGTAGTATAAGAGTAGGGGGAAGAGGCCCATCCCTCGGGCAGCCCCAGCATTTT

D gene: TRBD2
J gene: TRBJ2-1
V gene: TRBV6-5
clone size: NA
CDR3 protein: CASTLAGPRNEQFF
CDR3 DNA: TGTGCCAGCACCTTAGCGGGCCCCCGCAATGAGCAGTTCTTC

D gene: NA
J gene: TRBJ2-1
V gene: TRBV24-1
clone size: NA
CDR3 protein: CATSAEDQGNEQFF
CDR3 DNA: TGTGCCACCAGTGCAGAGGATCAGGGCAATGAGCAGTTCTTC

D gene: TRBD1
J gene: TRBJ1-6
V gene: TRBV11-2
clone size: NA
CDR3 protein: CASSLVGTANSPLHF
CDR3 DNA: TGTGCCAGCAGCTTAGTTGGGACAGCTAATTCACCCCTCCACTTT

D gene: NA
J gene: TRBJ2-2
V gene: TRBV5-1
clone size: few
CDR3 protein: CASKAGQNTGELFF
CDR3 DNA: TGCGCCAGCAAGGCGGGGCAGAACACCGGGGAGCTGTTTTTT

D gene: NA
J gene: TRBJ1-1
V gene: TRBV28
clone size: NA
CDR3 protein: CASTLGQPNTEAFF
CDR3 DNA: TGTGCCAGCACCCTTGGACAGCCTAACACTGAAGCTTTCTTT

D gene: TRBD1
J gene: TRBJ1-4
V gene: TRBV19
clone size: NA
CDR3 protein: CASRSRRGRGEKLFF
CDR3 DNA: TGTGCCAGTCGGTCTAGGAGGGGGCGCGGGGAAAAACTGTTTTTT

D gene: NA
J gene: TRBJ2-7
V gene: TRBV19
clone size: NA
CDR3 protein: CATTPGRASYEQYF
CDR3 DNA: TGTGCCACCACACCAGGCAGGGCAAGCTACGAGCAGTACTTC

D gene: NA
J gene: TRBJ1-4
V gene: TRBV30
clone size: NA
CDR3 protein: CAWSGLEERFREKLFF
CDR3 DNA: TGTGCCTGGAGCGGGTTGGAGGAGCGATTTCGGGAAAAACTGTTTTTT

D gene: NA
J gene: TRBJ1-2
V gene: TRBV9
clone size: NA
CDR3 protein: CASSGAPGGYTF
CDR3 DNA: TGTGCCAGCAGCGGGGCACCGGGGGGCTACACCTTC

D gene: NA
J gene: TRBJ1-1
V gene: TRBV27
clone size: NA
CDR3 protein: CASRQGQAEAFF
CDR3 DNA: TGTGCCAGTCGTCAGGGTCAGGCTGAAGCTTTCTTT

D gene: NA
J gene: TRBJ2-2
V gene: TRBV19
clone size: NA
CDR3 protein: CASRDRLLNTGELFF
CDR3 DNA: TGTGCCAGTAGAGACAGGTTATTGAACACCGGGGAGCTGTTTTTT

D gene: NA
J gene: TRBJ2-1
V gene: TRBV2
clone size: once
CDR3 protein: CASSEALPGNNEQFF
CDR3 DNA: TGTGCCAGCAGTGAAGCGCTTCCGGGGAACAATGAGCAGTTCTTC

D gene: NA
J gene: TRBJ2-2
V gene: TRBV11-2
clone size: NA
CDR3 protein: CASSLVYLQGSTGELFF
CDR3 DNA: TGTGCCAGCAGCTTAGTCTACTTACAGGGCAGCACCGGGGAGCTGTTTTTT

D gene: NA
J gene: TRBJ1-1
V gene: TRBV5-6
clone size: NA
CDR3 protein: CASSLVQGKTEAFF
CDR3 DNA: TGTGCCAGCAGCTTGGTTCAGGGAAAGACTGAAGCTTTCTTT

D gene: TRBD2
J gene: TRBJ2-3
V gene: TRBV10-3
clone size: NA
CDR3 protein: CAISETITSGGGTDTQYF
CDR3 DNA: TGTGCCATCAGTGAAACCATAACTAGCGGGGGCGGCACAGATACGCAGTATTTT

D gene: TRBD2
J gene: TRBJ2-5
V gene: TRBV11-2
clone size: NA
CDR3 protein: CASSLKGKAGGPWETQYF
CDR3 DNA: TGTGCCAGCAGCTTAAAGGGGAAAGCGGGAGGGCCGTGGGAGACCCAGTACTTC